These T cell receptor beta chains were read from a single sample in a study of human T cells and chemical hapten exposure. TCRdb reanalysed the RACE reads using MiXCR and keeps one entry per CDR3 protein. The sample contains around 340,000 distinct CDR3 sequences, about 7% of which appear only once. The sample here was whole blood, taken in connection with sensitization to the hapten diphenylcyclopropenone (DPC). These receptors came from a woman under 30 with alopecia areata. Some clones in this sample may be carry-over from other donors' samples. The CDR3 runs from the conserved cysteine through the conserved F or W. D genes are given only for firm matches. Size values are once, few and many counts, or a class for expanded clones, and some rows have none.

D gene: .; clone size: few; V gene: TRBV3-1; J gene: TRBJ1-2; CDR3 protein: CASSQGPANYGYTF; CDR3 DNA: TGTGCCAGCAGCCAAGGTCCAGCCAACTATGGCTACACCTTC
D gene: TRBD2; clone size: .; V gene: TRBV4-3; J gene: TRBJ2-1; CDR3 protein: CASSGLAGINEQFF; CDR3 DNA: TGCGCCAGCAGCGGACTAGCGGGGATCAATGAGCAGTTCTTC
D gene: .; clone size: few; V gene: TRBV29-1; J gene: TRBJ1-5; CDR3 protein: CSVEVGGGQPQHF; CDR3 DNA: TGCAGCGTTGAAGTAGGAGGGGGACAGCCCCAGCATTTT
D gene: TRBD1; clone size: few; V gene: TRBV12-3/TRBV12-4; J gene: TRBJ1-3; CDR3 protein: CASSFGTGAKGNTIYF; CDR3 DNA: TGTGCCAGCAGTTTCGGGACAGGGGCGAAAGGAAACACCATATATTTT
D gene: .; clone size: few; V gene: TRBV20-1; J gene: TRBJ2-5; CDR3 protein: CSATRQLGQETQYF; CDR3 DNA: TGCAGTGCTACCCGACAGCTGGGGCAAGAGACCCAGTACTTC
D gene: .; clone size: .; V gene: TRBV6-1; J gene: TRBJ1-5; CDR3 protein: CASNLPGQPQHF; CDR3 DNA: TGTGCCAGCAATCTCCCCGGTCAGCCCCAGCATTTT
D gene: .; clone size: .; V gene: TRBV28; J gene: TRBJ1-2; CDR3 protein: CASSRTLLGYGYTF; CDR3 DNA: TGTGCCAGCAGTCGAACCCTCCTAGGCTATGGCTACACCTTC
D gene: TRBD1; clone size: few; V gene: TRBV5-1; J gene: TRBJ1-1; CDR3 protein: CASSLRQGYEAFF; CDR3 DNA: TGCGCCAGCAGCTTAAGACAGGGGTATGAAGCTTTCTTT
D gene: .; clone size: many; V gene: TRBV21-1; J gene: TRBJ2-1; CDR3 protein: CASSSLEGTGGIEGTEGEQFF; CDR3 DNA: TGTGCCAGCAGCTCCCTGGAGGGAACCGGAGGTATTGAGGGGACCGAGGGTGAGCAGTTCTTC
D gene: TRBD2; clone size: few; V gene: TRBV6-2/TRBV6-3; J gene: TRBJ2-1; CDR3 protein: CASSYMERGGNEQFF; CDR3 DNA: TGTGCCAGCAGTTACATGGAGCGGGGGGGAAATGAGCAGTTCTTC